This is a list of T cell receptor beta chains from one sample in a study of radiation and T cells in renal cell carcinoma. TCRdb's copy holds only in-frame clones and misses some; the assay was immunoSEQ multiplex PCR. The repertoire consists of some 150,000 clones, with roughly 88% occurring once and the leading ten covering about 12%. The sequencing here drew on blood, taken from a patient whose treatment included radiotherapy and nephrectomy. The source of these receptors is a woman between 45 and 60 years old with renal cell carcinoma. Each CDR3 is given with its conserved first and last residue. A D gene is named only where the DNA matches it firmly. Expanded clones get a size class; other rows say once, few or many, or leave the size out.

D	J	size	V	CDR3	DNA
TRBD1	TRBJ1-4	.	TRBV6-1	CASSGTGDEKLFF	TGTGCCAGCAGTGGGACAGGGGATGAAAAACTGTTTTTT
.	TRBJ1-6	.	TRBV6-6	CASSYGQTHNSPLHF	TGTGCCAGCAGTTACGGGCAGACCCATAATTCACCCCTCCACTTT
.	TRBJ2-7	.	TRBV5-1	CASSSAVTDLPKQYF	TGCGCCAGCAGCTCCGCTGTAACGGACCTCCCCAAGCAGTACTTC
.	TRBJ2-3	.	TRBV11-2	CASNQDQGGPDTQYF	TGTGCCAGCAACCAAGATCAGGGAGGTCCAGATACGCAGTATTTT
.	TRBJ1-4	.	TRBV5-5	CASSLVGSPNEKLFF	TGTGCCAGCAGCTTGGTAGGGTCCCCTAATGAAAAACTGTTTTTT
.	TRBJ1-1	.	TRBV28	CASSLPQGNTEAFF	TGTGCCAGCAGTTTACCTCAGGGGAACACTGAAGCTTTCTTT
TRBD1	TRBJ1-2	once	TRBV5-1	CASSTDRGLSGYTF	TGCGCCAGCAGCACGGACAGGGGACTGTCTGGCTACACCTTC
.	TRBJ1-1	.	TRBV10-2	CASSEGRANTEAFF	TGCGCCAGCAGTGAAGGCAGGGCGAACACTGAAGCTTTCTTT
.	TRBJ2-7	.	TRBV6-5	CASSKSDAYEQYF	TGTGCCAGCAGTAAATCGGACGCCTACGAGCAGTACTTC
TRBD1	TRBJ1-2	.	TRBV9	CASSPRQGMGLDGYTF	TGTGCCAGCAGCCCACGACAGGGGATGGGTCTGGATGGCTACACCTTC
TRBD1	TRBJ1-2	.	TRBV10-3	CAISDSTRGRIYGYTF	TGTGCCATCAGTGATTCGACCAGGGGGCGCATCTATGGCTACACCTTC
.	TRBJ2-2	.	TRBV4-2	CASSQTGLGTGELFF	TGTGCCAGCAGCCAAACAGGTCTTGGCACCGGGGAGCTGTTTTTT
.	TRBJ2-7	.	TRBV5-4	CASSLGREQYF	TGTGCCAGCAGCTTGGGCCGCGAGCAGTACTTC
.	TRBJ1-5	.	TRBV6-5	CASSYSGSGDRPQHF	TGTGCCAGCAGTTACTCCGGGTCAGGCGATAGGCCCCAGCATTTT